This T cell receptor (beta chain) was sequenced during a study of post-analysis software for immune sequencing data. Notes on the study in general: Patients showed TRBV5-6, TRBV5-1 and TRBV20-1 among five TRBV segments more frequent than in controls. Significantly lower normalized Chao1 diversity was seen in multiple sclerosis patients than in controls.

This clonotype was seen at least ten times. Its target is unknown. This CDR3 contains 16 residues. Trimming pared 2 bases from V and 0 bases from J, leaving 13 bases between. CDR1 MGHRA and CDR2 YSYEKL come from the germline V gene. Unique-molecular-identifier-tagged TCR beta cDNA libraries were used. Each CDR3 protein gets one entry after TCRdb re-called the PCR reads with MiXCR. This table has a few hundred thousand distinct CDR3 sequences, roughly 34% appearing once. The rearrangement uses TRBV4-1 and TRBJ1-2; D not certain. The receptor comes from a girl aged 2 to 17 with multiple sclerosis. Sequencing input: blood. The chain's CDR3 is CASSQRDTAANYGYTF. The CDR3, as DNA: TGCGCCAGCAGCCAACGGGATACAGCTGCTAACTATGGCTACACCTTC.